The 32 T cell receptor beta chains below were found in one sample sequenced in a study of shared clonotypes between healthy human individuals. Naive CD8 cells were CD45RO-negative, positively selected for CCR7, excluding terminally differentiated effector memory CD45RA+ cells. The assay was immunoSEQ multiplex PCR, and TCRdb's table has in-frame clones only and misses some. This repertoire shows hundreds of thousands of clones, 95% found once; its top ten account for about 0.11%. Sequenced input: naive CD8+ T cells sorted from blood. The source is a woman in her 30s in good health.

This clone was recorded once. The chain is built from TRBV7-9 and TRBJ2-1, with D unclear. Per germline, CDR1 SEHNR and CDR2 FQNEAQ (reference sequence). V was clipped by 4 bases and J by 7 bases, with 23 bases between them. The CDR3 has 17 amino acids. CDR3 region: CASSSASGPSSRNEQFF. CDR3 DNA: TGTGCCAGCAGCTCTGCTTCCGGGCCAAGCTCGAGGAATGAGCAGTTCTTC.

Here the CDR3 DNA reads TGCGCCAGCAACATCGAAGGGCAGATCAACGAGCAGTACTTC. It is translated as CASNIEGQINEQYF. The chain couples TRBV23-1 to TRBJ2-7; D is undetermined. TRBV23-1 is an ORF for which the function is uncertain. V was clipped by 7 bases and J by 5 bases, with 18 bases between them. CDR3 length: 14 amino acids.

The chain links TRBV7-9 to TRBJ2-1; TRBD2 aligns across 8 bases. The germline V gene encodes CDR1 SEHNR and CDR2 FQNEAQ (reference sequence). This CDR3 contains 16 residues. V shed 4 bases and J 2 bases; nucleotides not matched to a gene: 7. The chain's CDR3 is CASSSMEREPYNEQFF. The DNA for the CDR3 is TGTGCCAGCAGCTCTATGGAGCGGGAGCCCTACAATGAGCAGTTCTTC.

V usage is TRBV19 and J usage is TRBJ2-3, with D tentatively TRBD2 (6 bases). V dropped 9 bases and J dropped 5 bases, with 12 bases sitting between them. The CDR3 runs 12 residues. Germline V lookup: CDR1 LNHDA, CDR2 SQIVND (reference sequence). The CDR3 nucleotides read TGTGCCAGCACTACGGGGGAAGATACGCAGTATTTT. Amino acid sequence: CASTTGEDTQYF.

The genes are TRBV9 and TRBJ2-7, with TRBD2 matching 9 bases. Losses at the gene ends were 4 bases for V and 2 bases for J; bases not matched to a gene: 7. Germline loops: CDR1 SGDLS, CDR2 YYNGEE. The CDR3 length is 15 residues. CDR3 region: CASSPGVAGAYEQYF. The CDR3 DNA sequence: TGTGCCAGCAGCCCCGGGGTAGCGGGAGCCTACGAGCAGTACTTC.

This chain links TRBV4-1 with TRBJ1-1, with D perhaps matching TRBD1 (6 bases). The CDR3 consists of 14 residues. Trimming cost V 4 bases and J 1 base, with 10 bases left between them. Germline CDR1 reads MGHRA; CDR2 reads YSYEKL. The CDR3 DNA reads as TGCGCCAGCAGCCGGACAGCGACGAACACTGAAGCTTTCTTT. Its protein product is CASSRTATNTEAFF.

This chain's CDR3 is CSAIPATNEKLFF. The CDR3 bases are TGCAGCGCTATACCAGCAACTAATGAAAAACTGTTTTTT. This chain connects TRBV29-1 to TRBJ1-4; D is ambiguous. Germline values: CDR1 SQVTM, CDR2 ANQGSEA. Trimming left V 7 bases short and J 0 bases short, with 9 bases between. The CDR3 is 13 amino acids.

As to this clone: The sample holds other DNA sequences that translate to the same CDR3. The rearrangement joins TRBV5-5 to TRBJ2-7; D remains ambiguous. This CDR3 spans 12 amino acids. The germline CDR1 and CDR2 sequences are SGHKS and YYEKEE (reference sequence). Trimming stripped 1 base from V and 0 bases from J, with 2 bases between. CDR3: CASSLSSYEQYF. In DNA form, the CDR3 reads TGTGCCAGCAGCTTGTCCTCCTACGAGCAGTACTTC.

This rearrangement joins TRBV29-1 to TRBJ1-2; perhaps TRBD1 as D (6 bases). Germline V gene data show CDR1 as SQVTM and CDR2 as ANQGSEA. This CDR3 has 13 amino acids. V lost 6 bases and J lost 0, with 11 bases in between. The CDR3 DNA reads TGCAGCGTACCAGGGGATTCTAACTATGGCTACACCTTC. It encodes CSVPGDSNYGYTF. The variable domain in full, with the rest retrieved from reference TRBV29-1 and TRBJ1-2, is SAVISQKPSRDICQRGTSLTIQCQVDSQVTMMFWYRQQPGQSLTLIATANQGSEATYESGFVIDKFPISRPNLTFSTLTVSNMSPEDSSIYLCSVPGDSNYGYTFGSGTRLTVV.

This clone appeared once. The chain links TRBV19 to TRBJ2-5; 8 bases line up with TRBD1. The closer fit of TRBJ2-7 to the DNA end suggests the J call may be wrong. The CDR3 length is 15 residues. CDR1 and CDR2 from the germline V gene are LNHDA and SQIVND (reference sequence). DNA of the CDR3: TGTGCCAGTAGTATAGGACAGGGGAATCACTACGAGCAGTACTTC. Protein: CASSIGQGNHYEQYF.

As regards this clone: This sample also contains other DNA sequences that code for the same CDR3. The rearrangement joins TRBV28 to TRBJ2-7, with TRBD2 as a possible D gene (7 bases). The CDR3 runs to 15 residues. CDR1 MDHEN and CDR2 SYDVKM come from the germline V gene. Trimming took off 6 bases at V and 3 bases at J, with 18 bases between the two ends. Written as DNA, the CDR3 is TGTGCCAGCAGACCTCTCGGACTAGGGGGCTACGAGCAGTACTTC. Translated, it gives CASRPLGLGGYEQYF.

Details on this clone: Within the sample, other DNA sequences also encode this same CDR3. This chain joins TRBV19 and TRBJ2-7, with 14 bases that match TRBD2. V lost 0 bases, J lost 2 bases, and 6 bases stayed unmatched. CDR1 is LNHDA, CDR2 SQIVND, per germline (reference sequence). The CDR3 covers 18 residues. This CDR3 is CASSIDTGLAGGPYEQYF. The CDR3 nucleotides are TGTGCCAGTAGTATAGACACAGGACTAGCGGGAGGCCCCTACGAGCAGTACTTC.

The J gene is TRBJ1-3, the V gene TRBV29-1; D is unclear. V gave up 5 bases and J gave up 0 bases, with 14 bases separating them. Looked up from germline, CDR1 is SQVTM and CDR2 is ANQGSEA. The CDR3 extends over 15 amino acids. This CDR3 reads CSVLNISHSGNTIYF. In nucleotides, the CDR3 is TGCAGCGTTCTGAACATCTCTCACTCTGGAAACACCATATATTTT.

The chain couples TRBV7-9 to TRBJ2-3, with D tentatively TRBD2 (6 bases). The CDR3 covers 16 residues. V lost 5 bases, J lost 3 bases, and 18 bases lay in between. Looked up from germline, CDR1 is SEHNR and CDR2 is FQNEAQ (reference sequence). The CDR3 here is CASSATREIPTDTQYF. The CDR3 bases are TGTGCCAGCAGCGCGACCCGGGAGATACCGACAGATACGCAGTATTTT.

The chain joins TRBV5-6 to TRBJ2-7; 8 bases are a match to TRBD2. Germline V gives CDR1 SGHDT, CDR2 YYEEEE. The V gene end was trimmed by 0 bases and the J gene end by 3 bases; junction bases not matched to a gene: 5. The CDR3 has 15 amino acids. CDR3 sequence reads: CASSLEFSGNYEQYF. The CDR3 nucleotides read TGTGCCAGCAGCTTGGAGTTTAGCGGGAACTACGAGCAGTACTTC.

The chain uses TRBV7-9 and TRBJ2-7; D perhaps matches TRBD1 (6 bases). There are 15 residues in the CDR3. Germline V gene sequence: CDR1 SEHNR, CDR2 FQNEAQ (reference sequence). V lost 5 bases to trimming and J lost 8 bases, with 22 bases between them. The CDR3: CASSRAGTQPTKQYF. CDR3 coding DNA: TGTGCCAGCAGCCGCGCCGGGACACAGCCTACGAAGCAGTACTTC.

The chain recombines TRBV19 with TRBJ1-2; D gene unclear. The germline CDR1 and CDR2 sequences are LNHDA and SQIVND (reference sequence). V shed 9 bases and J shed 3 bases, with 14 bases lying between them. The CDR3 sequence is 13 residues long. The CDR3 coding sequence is TGTGCCAGGAAGGCGGAGGGCTACTATGGCTACACCTTC. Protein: CARKAEGYYGYTF.

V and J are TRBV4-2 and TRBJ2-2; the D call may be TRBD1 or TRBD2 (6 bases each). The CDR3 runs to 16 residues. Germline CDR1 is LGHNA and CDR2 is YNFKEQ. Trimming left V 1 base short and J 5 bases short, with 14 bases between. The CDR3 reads CASSQVQGLGTGELFF. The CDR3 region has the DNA TGTGCCAGCAGCCAAGTACAGGGACTTGGTACCGGGGAGCTGTTTTTT.

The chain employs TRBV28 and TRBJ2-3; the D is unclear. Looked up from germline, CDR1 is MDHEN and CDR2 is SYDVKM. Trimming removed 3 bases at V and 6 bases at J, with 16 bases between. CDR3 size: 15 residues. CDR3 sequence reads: CASSFSDQLWDTQYF. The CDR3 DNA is TGTGCCAGCAGTTTTTCGGACCAACTATGGGATACGCAGTATTTT.

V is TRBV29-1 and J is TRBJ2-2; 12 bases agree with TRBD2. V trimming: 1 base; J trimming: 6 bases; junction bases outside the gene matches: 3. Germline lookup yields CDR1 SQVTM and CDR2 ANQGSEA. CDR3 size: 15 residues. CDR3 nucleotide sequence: TGCAGCGTTGAAGTCTCTAGCGGGAGGGCCGGGGAGCTGTTTTTT. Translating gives CSVEVSSGRAGELFF.

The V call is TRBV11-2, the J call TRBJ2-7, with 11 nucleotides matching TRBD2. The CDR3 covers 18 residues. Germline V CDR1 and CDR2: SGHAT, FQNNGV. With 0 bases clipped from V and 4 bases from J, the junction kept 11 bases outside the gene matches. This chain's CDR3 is CASSLDPPGLAVSYEQYF. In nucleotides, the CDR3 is TGTGCCAGCAGCTTAGACCCCCCGGGACTAGCGGTATCTTACGAGCAGTACTTC.

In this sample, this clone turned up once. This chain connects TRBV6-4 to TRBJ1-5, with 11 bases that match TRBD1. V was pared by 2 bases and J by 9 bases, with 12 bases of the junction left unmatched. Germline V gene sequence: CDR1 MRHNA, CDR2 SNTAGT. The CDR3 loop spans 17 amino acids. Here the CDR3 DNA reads TGTGCCAGCAGTGACAGCGGGACAGGGGGGCCTGAAGGGCCCCAGCATTTT. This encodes CASSDSGTGGPEGPQHF.

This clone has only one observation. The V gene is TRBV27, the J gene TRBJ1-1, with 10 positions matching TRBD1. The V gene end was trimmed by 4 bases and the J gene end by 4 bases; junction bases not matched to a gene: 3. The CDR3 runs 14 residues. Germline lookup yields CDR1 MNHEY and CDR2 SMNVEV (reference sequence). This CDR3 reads CASSSGQGSTEAFF. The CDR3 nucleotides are TGTGCCAGCAGTTCGGGACAGGGGTCCACTGAAGCTTTCTTT.

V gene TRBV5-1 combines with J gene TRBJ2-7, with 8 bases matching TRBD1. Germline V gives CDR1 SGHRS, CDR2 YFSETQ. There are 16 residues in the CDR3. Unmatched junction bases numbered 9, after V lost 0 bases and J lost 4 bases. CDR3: CASSLGQGRGLYEQYF. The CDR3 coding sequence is TGCGCCAGCAGCTTGGGACAGGGGCGAGGTCTATACGAGCAGTACTTC.

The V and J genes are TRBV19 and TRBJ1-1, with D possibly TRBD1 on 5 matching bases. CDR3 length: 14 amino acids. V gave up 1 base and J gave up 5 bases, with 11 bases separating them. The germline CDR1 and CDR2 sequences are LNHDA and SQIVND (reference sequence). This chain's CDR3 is CASSIVGGSTEAFF. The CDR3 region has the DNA TGTGCCAGTAGTATAGTGGGGGGGAGTACTGAAGCTTTCTTT.

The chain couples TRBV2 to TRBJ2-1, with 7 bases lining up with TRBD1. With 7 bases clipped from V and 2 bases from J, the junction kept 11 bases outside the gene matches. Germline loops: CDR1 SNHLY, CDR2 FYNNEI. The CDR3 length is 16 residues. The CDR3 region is CASTEGGTRAYNEQFF. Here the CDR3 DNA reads TGTGCCAGCACCGAAGGGGGCACTCGGGCCTACAATGAGCAGTTCTTC. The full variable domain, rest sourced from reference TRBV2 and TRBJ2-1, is EPEVTQTPSHQVTQMGQEVILRCVPISNHLYFYWYRQILGQKVEFLVSFYNNEISEKSEIFDDQFSVERPDGSNFTLKIRSTKLEDSAMYFCASTEGGTRAYNEQFFGPGTRLTVL.

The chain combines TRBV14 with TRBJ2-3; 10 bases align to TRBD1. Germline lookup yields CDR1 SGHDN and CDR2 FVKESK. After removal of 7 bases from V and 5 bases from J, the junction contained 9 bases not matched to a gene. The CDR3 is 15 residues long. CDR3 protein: CASTRTGTGEDTQYF. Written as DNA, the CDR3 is TGTGCCAGCACCCGAACCGGGACAGGGGAAGATACGCAGTATTTT. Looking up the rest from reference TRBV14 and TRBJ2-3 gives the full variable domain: EAGVTQFPSHSVIEKGQTVTLRCDPISGHDNLYWYRRVMGKEIKFLLHFVKESKQDESGMPNNRFLAERTGGTYSTLKVQPAELEDSGVYFCASTRTGTGEDTQYFGPGTRLTVL.

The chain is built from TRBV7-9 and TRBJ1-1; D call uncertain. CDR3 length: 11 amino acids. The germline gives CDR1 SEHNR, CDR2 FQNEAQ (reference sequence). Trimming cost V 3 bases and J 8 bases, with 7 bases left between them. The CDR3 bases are TGTGCCAGCAGCTTCGGTTACGAAGCTTTCTTT. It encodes CASSFGYEAFF.

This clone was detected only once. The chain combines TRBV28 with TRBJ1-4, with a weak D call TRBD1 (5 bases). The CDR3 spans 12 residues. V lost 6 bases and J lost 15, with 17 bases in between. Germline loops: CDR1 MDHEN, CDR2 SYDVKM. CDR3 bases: TGTGCCAGCAGCCAGGGACCATCGAGGGTGTTTTTT. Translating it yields CASSQGPSRVFF.

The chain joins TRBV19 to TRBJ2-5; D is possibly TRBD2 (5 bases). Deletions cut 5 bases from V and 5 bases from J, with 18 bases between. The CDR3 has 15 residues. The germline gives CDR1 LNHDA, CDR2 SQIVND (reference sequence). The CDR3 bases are TGTGCCAGTAGTCCTAGCACTTCTCTCGGGGAGACCCAGTACTTC. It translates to CASSPSTSLGETQYF. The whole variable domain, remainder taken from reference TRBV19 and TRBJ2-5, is DGGITQSPKYLFRKEGQNVTLSCEQNLNHDAMYWYRQDPGQGLRLIYYSQIVNDFQKGDIAEGYSVSREKKESFPLTVTSAQKNPTAFYLCASSPSTSLGETQYFGPGTRLLVL.

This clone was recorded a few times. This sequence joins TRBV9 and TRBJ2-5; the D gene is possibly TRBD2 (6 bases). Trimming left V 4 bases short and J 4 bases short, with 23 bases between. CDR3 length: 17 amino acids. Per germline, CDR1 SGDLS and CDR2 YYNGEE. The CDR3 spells CASSFGGVVGGGETQYF. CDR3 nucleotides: TGTGCCAGCAGCTTTGGTGGTGTAGTGGGAGGTGGAGAGACCCAGTACTTC. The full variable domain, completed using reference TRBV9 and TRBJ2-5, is DSGVTQTPKHLITATGQRVTLRCSPRSGDLSVYWYQQSLDQGLQFLIQYYNGEERAKGNILERFSAQQFPDLHSELNLSSLELGDSALYFCASSFGGVVGGGETQYFGPGTRLLVL.

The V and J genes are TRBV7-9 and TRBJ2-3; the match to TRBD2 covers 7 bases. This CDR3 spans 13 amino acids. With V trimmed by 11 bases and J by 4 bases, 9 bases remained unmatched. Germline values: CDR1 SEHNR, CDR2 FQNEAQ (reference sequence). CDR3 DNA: TGTGCCTCCCGCGGCGGGAGAGCAGATACGCAGTATTTT. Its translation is CASRGGRADTQYF. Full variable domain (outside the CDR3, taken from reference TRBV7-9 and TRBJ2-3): DTGVSQNPRHKITKRGQNVTFRCDPISEHNRLYWYRQTLGQGPEFLTYFQNEAQLEKSRLLSDRFSAERPKGSFSTLEIQRTEQGDSAMYLCASRGGRADTQYFGPGTRLTVL.